This record concerns one T cell receptor (beta chain) sequence. Its antigen is currently not known. Per-nucleotide qualities are absent, and no much larger clonotype sits a single base away. Via the germline V gene (reference sequence), CDR1 is SGHKS and CDR2 YYEKEE. Here V drops 4 bases and J drops 6 bases, and the junction holds 9 bases not matched to any gene. The CDR3 measures 15 amino acids from cysteine to phenylalanine. The retained sequence is limited to the CDR3, 45 bases, with the frame set at the first base. This record belongs to a study of T cell responses to AZD1222 COVID-19 vaccine (dated by TCRdb to about 2021). In the study overall: AZD1222 recipients given second doses at about 4 weeks or at about 12 weeks were pooled, since spike-specific TCR depth and breadth were not found to differ between the two schedules. TCR sequencing was performed for about 250 trial participants, of whom roughly 200 were given two doses of AZD1222 and some 26 were given two doses of MenACWY control vaccine. Trial participants were enrolled into age subgroups of 18-55, 56-69 and 70-plus years, which contained 148, 28 and 57 TCR-sequenced participants, respectively.

The paper's findings and limits, for the study overall: Participants were mostly white British and included more females than males, and it was suggested by the authors that clonal diversity may have been underestimated. After two AZD1222 doses, both the breadth and the depth of spike-specific TCRs were significantly higher than at day 0 and than in MenACWY recipients. The 56-69-year group was small, and its depth increase did not reach significance, likely because of low power. Conclusions about previously exposed vaccinees are limited, since just five to seven AZD1222 recipients were seropositive for SARS-CoV-2 at baseline. Epitopes outside the regions mutated in the B.1.351 and B.1.1.7 variants were reportedly recognized by nearly half of the unique spike-specific TCRs. The vaccine-associated CD4 TCRs covered the entire spike protein, and the dominant responses fell in regions 160-218 and 743-854. Because no day 14 peak-response samples were available, the repertoires could be characterized only after the peak T cell response.

The CDR3 regions of human TCRbeta chains were analyzed by immunosequencing. From the authors' description of their analysis: Repertoire TCRs were matched against a reference library of SARS-CoV-2-specific TCRs generated with the MIRA antigen-specificity platform. Breadth was defined as the fraction of unique TCRs that were SARS-CoV-2-associated, and depth was defined as the fraction of total T cells that were SARS-CoV-2-associated. Using the MIRA data, each spike-specific TCR was mapped to the spike region that the TCR reacts to and placed in a CD4 or CD8 class. Log10-transformed breadth and depth values were compared by one-way ANOVA with Sidak's multiple comparisons tests. In its TCRdb copy, this immuneACCESS table keeps in-frame sequences only and misses some clones. Where compared with another copy, unresolved V genes explain less than half of these, and the others have no known cause. The V and J calls and clone size are taken from that table; D and trimming were inferred from the DNA. For this sample there are roughly 91,000 clones; around 90% appear just once. The top ten hold around 2.2% of the sample.

The intended sense of this specimen's time point label: baseline before first vaccination. Samples from vaccinated people were obtained from the UK trials COV001 and COV002, which included a single-blind randomized controlled phase 2/3 trial of AZD1222 (ChAdOx1 nCoV-19) in healthy adults. For TCRbeta chain sequencing, PBMC samples from trial participants were taken at day 0 and at day 28 after the second dose. The TCR originated in an adult in good health. Sequenced here: peripheral blood, sampled on day 0 of AZD1222 vaccination. The chain is made from TRBV5-5 and TRBJ1-2, with 10 bases aligning to TRBD1. The CDR3 region reads CASSAFTGTGDGYTF. The DNA reads TGTGCCAGCAGCGCCTTTACCGGGACAGGGGATGGCTACACCTTC.